Reported below is one T cell receptor beta chain. Its target is not known. This sample was taken from a study of graft-versus-host responses after intestinal transplantation. Broader study findings: There was an association between peak levels of circulating GvH clones and early post-transplant HvG declines. In patients with graft-donor T cell macrochimerism, allograft graft-versus-host to host-versus-graft clonal ratios were high. Recipient marrow held GvH clones, some first seen in ileum or blood.

Trimming cost V 3 bases and J 4 bases, with 21 bases left between them. The CDR3 extends over 18 amino acids. CDR1 and CDR2 from the germline V gene are WNHNN and SYGVQD (reference sequence). Assay: immunoSEQ multiplex PCR; the TCRdb copy retains only in-frame clones and omits some. Of approximately 39,000 clones in the sample, approximately 94% were seen once. Source: unstimulated CD4+ T cells sorted from spleen or lymph node cells, taken before transplant. The J gene is TRBJ1-4, the V gene TRBV10-1, with D uncertain. The source of this sequence is a human donor who was the organ donor for an intestinal transplant. The CDR3 loop reads CASSELRSAVPGNEKLFF. CDR3 sequence (DNA): TGCGCCAGCAGTGAACTCCGTAGCGCCGTACCCGGTAATGAAAAACTGTTTTTT.